Listed here are 23 T cell receptor beta chains from one sample, sequenced in a study of identical twins. TCRdb called the 5' RACE reads again in MiXCR, with one record for every CDR3 protein. The repertoire holds fewer than 500,000 distinct CDR3 sequences, with 24% as singletons. A further study also used this sample, focusing on T cells expressing NK-cell markers.

The sequenced material came from CD4+ T cells sorted from blood. The source of these receptors is a woman younger than 30 in good health.

CDR3 in amino acids: CASTKSSDRASPLHF. DNA for the CDR3: TGTGCCAGCACTAAGAGCTCGGACAGGGCTTCACCCCTCCACTTT. V gene TRBV18 combines with J gene TRBJ1-6, with 8 bases aligning to TRBD1. CDR3 length: 15 residues. The V gene's germline CDR1 is KGHSH and CDR2 LQKENI. V trimming: 8 bases; J trimming: 9 bases; junction bases outside the gene matches: 12. Full variable domain (remainder filled in from reference TRBV18 and TRBJ1-6): NAGVMQNPRHLVRRRGQEARLRCSPMKGHSHVYWYRQLPEEGLKFMVYLQKENIIDESGMPKERFSAEFPKEGPSILRIQQVVRGDSAAYFCASTKSSDRASPLHFGNGTRLTVT.

CDR3 sequence: CSAKVAGRNSYNEQFF. The DNA of the CDR3 is TGCAGTGCTAAAGTAGCGGGGAGGAACTCCTACAATGAGCAGTTCTTC. The V and J genes are TRBV20-1 and TRBJ2-1, with 8 bases that match TRBD2. This CDR3 region has 16 residues. V lost 4 bases and J lost 0; bases outside the gene matches: 8. CDR1 DFQATT and CDR2 SNEGSKA come from the germline V gene (reference sequence).

In its sample, this clonotype was seen many times. The J gene is TRBJ2-2, the V gene TRBV7-2, with D hard to call. Germline V gives CDR1 SGHTA, CDR2 FQGNSA. The CDR3 runs to 15 residues. The V end was cut by 1 base, the J end by 1 base, with 7 bases between. CDR3 coding DNA: TGTGCCAGCAGCTTAGTTCCAGGGAACACCGGGGAGCTGTTTTTT. Amino acid sequence: CASSLVPGNTGELFF.

This chain connects TRBV12-3 or TRBV12-4 to TRBJ1-2, with D hard to call. The CDR3 has 14 residues. V lost 3 bases and J lost 5, with 13 bases in between. DNA for the CDR3: TGTGCCAGCAGTTTTCTGGGTATGATGTATGGCTACACCTTC. This encodes CASSFLGMMYGYTF.

This clonotype has only a few counts. J is TRBJ2-1 and V is TRBV7-3; D is unresolved. Germline lookup yields CDR1 SGHTA and CDR2 FQGTGA. The CDR3 is 17 residues long. Deletions cut 1 base from V and 0 bases from J, with 13 bases between. CDR3 sequence: CASSLRGPLSSYNEQFF. CDR3 coding DNA: TGTGCCAGCAGCTTAAGGGGTCCGTTGAGCTCCTACAATGAGCAGTTCTTC.

The rearrangement uses TRBV6-1 and TRBJ1-5; D ambiguous. The CDR3 is made up of 11 amino acids. Trimming shortened V by 3 bases and J by 5 bases, and 2 bases separated the two germline ends. The germline gives CDR1 MNHNS, CDR2 SASEGT. The CDR3 here is CASSEHQPQHF. DNA of the CDR3: TGTGCCAGCAGTGAGCATCAGCCCCAGCATTTT.

The J gene is TRBJ2-7, the V gene TRBV7-8, with 7 positions matching TRBD2. The CDR3 extends over 15 amino acids. Germline CDR1 SGHVS, CDR2 FQNEAQ. V shed 0 bases and J 4 bases; nucleotides not matched to a gene: 6. The CDR3 sequence: CASSLAPGGGYEQYF. CDR3 bases: TGTGCCAGCAGCTTAGCCCCGGGCGGGGGTTACGAGCAGTACTTC.

This sequence joins TRBV12-3 or TRBV12-4 and TRBJ1-2, with TRBD1 as a possible D gene (5 bases). V was clipped by 3 bases and J by 6 bases, with 8 bases between them. The CDR3 has 12 residues. The CDR3, as DNA: TGTGCCAGCAGTTTGTACAGGAATGGCTACACCTTC. Its protein product is CASSLYRNGYTF.

J is TRBJ2-5 and V is TRBV11-3; 10 nucleotides match TRBD2. Germline lookup yields CDR1 SGHNT and CDR2 YENEEA. V lost 2 bases to trimming and J lost 2 bases; unmatched junction nucleotides: 5. There are 16 residues in the CDR3. The CDR3: CASSLKLAGAQETQYF. Here the CDR3 DNA reads TGTGCCAGCAGCTTAAAGCTAGCGGGGGCGCAAGAGACCCAGTACTTC.

The V call is TRBV20-1, the J call TRBJ2-7; D is ambiguous. The CDR3 extends over 15 amino acids. V lost 0 bases and J 5 bases, leaving 17 bases between the germline ends. Germline CDR1 reads DFQATT; CDR2 reads SNEGSKA (reference sequence). This CDR3 reads CSARDGSPPRDEQYF. The CDR3 nucleotides are TGCAGTGCTAGAGATGGGTCCCCTCCACGGGACGAGCAGTACTTC.

This sequence joins TRBV12-3 or TRBV12-4 and TRBJ2-2; D remains ambiguous. V lost 3 bases, J lost 7 bases, and 12 bases lay in between. The CDR3 contains 14 residues. Here the CDR3 DNA reads TGTGCCAGCAGTTTCGGGTTGTTAGTCGGGGAGCTGTTTTTT. Residues: CASSFGLLVGELFF.

This clonotype was detected a few times. This chain connects TRBV29-1 to TRBJ2-3, with 9 positions matching TRBD1. CDR1 is SQVTM, CDR2 ANQGSEA, per germline. The CDR3 runs 12 residues. The trim removed 8 bases at V and 10 bases at J, leaving 10 bases unmatched. The CDR3 DNA follows: TGCAGCCTATGGGACAGGGATAAGCCGCAGTATTTT. Translated: CSLWDRDKPQYF.

V is TRBV12-3 or TRBV12-4 and J is TRBJ2-7; 11 bases fit TRBD2. This CDR3 has 14 amino acids. Germline trimming cut 7 bases from V and 7 bases from J; bases unmatched to any gene: 9. CDR3 residues: CASTVAGGPGEQYF. The DNA of the CDR3 is TGTGCCAGCACGGTAGCGGGAGGGCCGGGGGAGCAGTACTTC.

The chain is built from TRBV12-5 and TRBJ1-5, with a tentative D call TRBD1 (5 bases). This CDR3 has 17 residues. V was pared by 6 bases and J by 1 base, with 19 bases between. Germline values: CDR1 LGHNT, CDR2 FRNRAP. The CDR3 loop is CASGRDYQGESNQPQHF. CDR3 DNA sequence: TGTGCTAGTGGCCGCGACTATCAGGGTGAGAGCAATCAGCCCCAGCATTTT.

The CDR3 spells CSADGWTSGVGGELFF. As DNA, the CDR3 is TGCAGCGCCGACGGATGGACTAGCGGGGTTGGGGGGGAGCTGTTTTTT. The V call is TRBV29-1, the J call TRBJ2-2, with 12 nucleotides matching TRBD2. The CDR3 is made up of 16 amino acids. After removal of 7 bases from V and 8 bases from J, the junction contained 14 bases not matched to a gene. In germline, CDR1 is SQVTM, CDR2 ANQGSEA.

V and J are TRBV7-9 and TRBJ2-3; D is tentatively TRBD1 or TRBD2 (5 bases each). The CDR3 runs to 15 residues. In germline, CDR1 is SEHNR, CDR2 FQNEAQ (reference sequence). V was shortened by 5 bases and J by 0 bases, with 12 bases between the two germline ends. CDR3 in DNA: TGTGCCAGCAGCCTACCGGGACGGAGCACAGATACGCAGTATTTT. It codes for CASSLPGRSTDTQYF.

The J gene is TRBJ1-1, the V gene TRBV7-9; D is undetermined. Per germline, CDR1 SEHNR and CDR2 FQNEAQ (reference sequence). The V and J ends lost 1 base and 4 bases respectively, with 7 bases between them. There are 13 residues in the CDR3. CDR3 DNA: TGTGCCAGCAGCTTAGGAGGGATCACTGAAGCTTTCTTT. Translating gives CASSLGGITEAFF.

This clonotype has just a few counts. J is TRBJ2-1 and V is TRBV3-1, with no clear D. The CDR3 length is 13 residues. Between the trimmed V and J ends, which lost 4 bases and 5 bases, there was a span of 9 bases. Germline V gene data show CDR1 as LGHDT and CDR2 as YNNKEL (reference sequence). CDR3 nucleotide sequence: TGTGCCAGCAGCCCTTCTACGAACAATGAGCAGTTCTTC. Its protein product is CASSPSTNNEQFF.

The chain joins TRBV7-9 to TRBJ2-1; TRBD2 matches 7 bases. J lost 4 bases, V lost 7 bases, and 7 bases had no gene match. The CDR3 is 14 residues long. Germline values: CDR1 SEHNR, CDR2 FQNEAQ (reference sequence). CDR3 sequence reads: CASKGGRRYNEQFF. The DNA for the CDR3 is TGTGCCAGCAAGGGCGGGAGAAGGTACAATGAGCAGTTCTTC.

V gene TRBV4-3 combines with J gene TRBJ2-7; D possibly corresponds to TRBD1 (6 bases). V lost 1 base and J 4 bases, leaving 11 bases between the germline ends. The CDR3 is 14 amino acids. The germline gives CDR1 LGHNA, CDR2 YSLEER. The DNA for the CDR3 is TGCGCCAGCAGCCAAGGAATCGACAGGTACGAGCAGTACTTC. This encodes CASSQGIDRYEQYF.

There are a few counts of this clonotype. CDR3 in DNA: TGCGCCAGCAGCTGGACAGACAATTCACCCCTCCACTTT. Protein product: CASSWTDNSPLHF. V gene TRBV5-1 combines with J gene TRBJ1-6; tentatively, D is TRBD1 (6 bases). Germline assignment: CDR1 SGHRS and CDR2 YFSETQ. Between the trimmed V and J ends, which lost 3 bases and 7 bases, there was a span of 8 bases. This CDR3 is 13 amino acids long.

The rearrangement joins TRBV6-2 or TRBV6-3 to TRBJ2-1; 11 bases are a match to TRBD2. Germline loops: CDR1 MNHEY, CDR2 SVGEGT. This CDR3 has 17 residues. The J segment lost 0 bases and the V segment lost 5 bases, leaving 6 bases of the junction unmatched. The CDR3 protein is CASSRLGLAGSYNEQFF. CDR3 nucleotides: TGTGCCAGCAGTCGCCTAGGACTAGCGGGCTCCTACAATGAGCAGTTCTTC.

J is TRBJ2-1 and V is TRBV2, with D possibly matching TRBD2 (6 bases). The germline V gene encodes CDR1 SNHLY and CDR2 FYNNEI. The CDR3 extends over 15 amino acids. Trimming stripped 4 bases from V and 4 bases from J, with 14 bases between. CDR3: CASSGGRLVYNEQFF. CDR3 nucleotides: TGTGCCAGCAGTGGTGGGAGACTAGTATACAATGAGCAGTTCTTC. Looking up the rest from reference TRBV2 and TRBJ2-1 gives the full variable domain: EPEVTQTPSHQVTQMGQEVILRCVPISNHLYFYWYRQILGQKVEFLVSFYNNEISEKSEIFDDQFSVERPDGSNFTLKIRSTKLEDSAMYFCASSGGRLVYNEQFFGPGTRLTVL.